Here is one T cell receptor beta chain with its context. The authors' processing: Estimation of nucleated cell counts relied on the amplification of reference gene primers. Measured with immunoSEQ multiplex PCR; TCRdb has only the in-frame clones, and not every one. The V and J calls and clone size come from that table; D and trimming were worked out from the DNA. This table has roughly 80,000 clones, approximately 80% appearing once. This sample was included in a study of blood T cell repertoires in COVID-19. Looking at the study overall: Sources were T cells, B-cell-depleted T cells, or PBMCs; the material itself was cDNA or gDNA.

Germline CDR1 MNHEY, CDR2 SVGAGI. Trimming took off 2 bases at V and 10 bases at J, with 8 bases between the two ends. This CDR3 spans 11 amino acids. The sequence derives from a middle-aged man with acute or convalescent COVID-19. The sample taken for sequencing was peripheral blood. The chain joins TRBV6-5 to TRBJ1-2; D is undetermined. The CDR3 nucleotides are TGTGCCAGCAGTTACGGTTGGCTCTACACCTTC. Translation: CASSYGWLYTF.